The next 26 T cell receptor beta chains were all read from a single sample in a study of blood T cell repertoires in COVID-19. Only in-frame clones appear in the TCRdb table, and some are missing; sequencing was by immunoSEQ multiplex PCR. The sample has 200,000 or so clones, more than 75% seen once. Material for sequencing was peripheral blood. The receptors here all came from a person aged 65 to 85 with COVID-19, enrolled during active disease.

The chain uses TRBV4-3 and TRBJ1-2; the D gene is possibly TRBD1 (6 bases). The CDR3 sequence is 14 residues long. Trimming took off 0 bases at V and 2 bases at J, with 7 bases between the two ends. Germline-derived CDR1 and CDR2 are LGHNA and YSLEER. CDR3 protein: CASSQEGTNYGYTF. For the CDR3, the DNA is TGCGCCAGCAGCCAAGAGGGGACAAACTATGGCTACACCTTC.

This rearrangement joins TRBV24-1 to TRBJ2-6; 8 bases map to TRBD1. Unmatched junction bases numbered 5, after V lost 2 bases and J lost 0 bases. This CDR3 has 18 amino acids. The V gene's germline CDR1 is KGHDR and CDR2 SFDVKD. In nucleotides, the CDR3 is TGTGCCACCAGTGATTCCGGGACAGGAGTCTCTGGGGCCAACGTCCTGACTTTC. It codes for CATSDSGTGVSGANVLTF.

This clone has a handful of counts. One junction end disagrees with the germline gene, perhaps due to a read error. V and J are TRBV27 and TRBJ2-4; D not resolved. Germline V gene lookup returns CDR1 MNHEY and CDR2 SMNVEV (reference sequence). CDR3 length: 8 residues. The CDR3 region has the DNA TGTGCCAGCGCGAAAGAGGTCTTC. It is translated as CASAKEVF.

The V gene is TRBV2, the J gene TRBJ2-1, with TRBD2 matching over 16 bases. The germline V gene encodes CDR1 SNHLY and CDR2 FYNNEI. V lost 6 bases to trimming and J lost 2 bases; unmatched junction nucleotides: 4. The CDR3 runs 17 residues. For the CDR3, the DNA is TGTGCCAGCAGCGCGGGACTAGCGGGAGGGCCCTACAATGAGCAGTTCTTC. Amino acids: CASSAGLAGGPYNEQFF. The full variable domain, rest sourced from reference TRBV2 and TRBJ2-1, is EPEVTQTPSHQVTQMGQEVILRCVPISNHLYFYWYRQILGQKVEFLVSFYNNEISEKSEIFDDQFSVERPDGSNFTLKIRSTKLEDSAMYFCASSAGLAGGPYNEQFFGPGTRLTVL.

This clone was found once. CDR3 nucleotides: TGTGCCAGCAGCCGGTTCATAGTTGTGAGCGGGGGCCTGGACAATGAGCAGTTCTTC. The encoded protein is CASSRFIVVSGGLDNEQFF. J is TRBJ2-1 and V is TRBV3-1 (or the pseudogene TRBV3-2); 8 nucleotides line up with TRBD2. Germline V gives CDR1 LGHDT, CDR2 YNNKEL (reference sequence). With V trimmed by 4 bases and J by 5 bases, 19 bases remained unmatched. The CDR3 extends over 19 amino acids.

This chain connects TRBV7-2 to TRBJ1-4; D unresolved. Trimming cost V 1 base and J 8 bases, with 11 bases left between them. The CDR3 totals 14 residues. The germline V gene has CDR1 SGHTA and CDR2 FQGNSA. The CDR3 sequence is CASSLVLFPEKLFF. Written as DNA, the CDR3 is TGTGCCAGCAGCTTAGTCCTCTTCCCGGAAAAACTGTTTTTT.

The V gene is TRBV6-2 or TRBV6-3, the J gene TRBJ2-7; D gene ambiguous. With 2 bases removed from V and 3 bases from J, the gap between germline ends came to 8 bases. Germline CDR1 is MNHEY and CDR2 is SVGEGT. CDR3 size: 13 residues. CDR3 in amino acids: CASSYGLVYEQYF. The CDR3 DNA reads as TGTGCCAGCAGTTACGGTCTAGTCTACGAGCAGTACTTC.

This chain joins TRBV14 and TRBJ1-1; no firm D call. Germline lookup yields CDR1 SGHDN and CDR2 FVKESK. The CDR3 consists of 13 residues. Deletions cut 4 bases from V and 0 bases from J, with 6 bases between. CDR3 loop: CASSPSMNTEAFF. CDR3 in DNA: TGTGCCAGCAGCCCAAGCATGAACACTGAAGCTTTCTTT.

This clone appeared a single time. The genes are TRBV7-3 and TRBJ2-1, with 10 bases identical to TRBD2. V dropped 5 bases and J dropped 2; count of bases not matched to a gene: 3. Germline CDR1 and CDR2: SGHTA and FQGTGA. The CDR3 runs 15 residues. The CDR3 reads CASSQSGGAYNEQFF. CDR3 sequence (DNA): TGTGCCAGCAGCCAAAGCGGGGGGGCCTACAATGAGCAGTTCTTC. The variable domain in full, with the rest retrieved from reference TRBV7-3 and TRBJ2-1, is GAGVSQTPSNKVTEKGKYVELRCDPISGHTALYWYRQSLGQGPEFLIYFQGTGAADDSGLPNDRFFAVRPEGSVSTLKIQRTERGDSAVYLCASSQSGGAYNEQFFGPGTRLTVL.

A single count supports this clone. CDR3 region: CVNRKGTSYNEQFF. For the CDR3, the DNA is TGCGTCAACAGAAAAGGGACTAGTTACAATGAGCAGTTCTTC. The chain recombines TRBV10-1 with TRBJ2-1, with 8 bases that match TRBD2. Germline assignment: CDR1 WNHNN and CDR2 SYGVQD (reference sequence). The CDR3 has 14 residues.

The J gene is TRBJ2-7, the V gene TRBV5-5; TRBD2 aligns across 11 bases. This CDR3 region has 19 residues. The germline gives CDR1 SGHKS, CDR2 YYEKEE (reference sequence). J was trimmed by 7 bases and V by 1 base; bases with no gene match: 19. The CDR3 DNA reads TGTGCCAGCAGCTTGCCTCCGGCTAGCGGGAGGTCCCTCCTTCGGGAGCAGTACTTC. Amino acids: CASSLPPASGRSLLREQYF.

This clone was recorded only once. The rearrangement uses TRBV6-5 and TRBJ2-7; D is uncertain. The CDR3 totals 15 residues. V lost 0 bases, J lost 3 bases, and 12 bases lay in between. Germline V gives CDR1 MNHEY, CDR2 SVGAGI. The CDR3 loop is CASSYSVLSSYEQYF. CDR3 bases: TGTGCCAGCAGTTACTCGGTATTATCTAGCTACGAGCAGTACTTC.

The CDR3 loop is CASSSGTGGVFTGELFF. CDR3 sequence (DNA): TGCGCCAGCAGCTCAGGGACAGGGGGCGTTTTCACCGGGGAGCTGTTTTTT. The V and J genes are TRBV5-1 and TRBJ2-2; 12 bases are a match to TRBD1. The V gene's germline CDR1 is SGHRS and CDR2 YFSETQ. The V and J ends lost 3 bases and 4 bases, in that order; junction bases with no gene match: 7. The CDR3 is made up of 17 amino acids.

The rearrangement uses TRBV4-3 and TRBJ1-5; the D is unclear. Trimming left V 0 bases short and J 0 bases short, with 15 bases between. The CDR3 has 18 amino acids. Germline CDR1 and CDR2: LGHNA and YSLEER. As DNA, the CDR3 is TGCGCCAGCAGCCAAGACGCCCTACAGCCCTATAGCAATCAGCCCCAGCATTTT. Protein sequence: CASSQDALQPYSNQPQHF.

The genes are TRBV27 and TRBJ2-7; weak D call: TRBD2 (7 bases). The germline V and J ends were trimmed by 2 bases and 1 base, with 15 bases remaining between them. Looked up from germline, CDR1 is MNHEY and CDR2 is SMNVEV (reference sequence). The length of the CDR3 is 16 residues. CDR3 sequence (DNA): TGTGCCAGCAGTTTAAGGGGGAGGGGATGGTCCTACGAGCAGTACTTC. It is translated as CASSLRGRGWSYEQYF.

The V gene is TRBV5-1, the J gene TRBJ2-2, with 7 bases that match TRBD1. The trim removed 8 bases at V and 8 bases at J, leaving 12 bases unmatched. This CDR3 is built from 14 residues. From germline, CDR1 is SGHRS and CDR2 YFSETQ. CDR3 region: CASSRGINTGELFF. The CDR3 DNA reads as TGCGCCAGTTCCAGGGGGATTAATACAGGGGAGCTGTTTTTT.

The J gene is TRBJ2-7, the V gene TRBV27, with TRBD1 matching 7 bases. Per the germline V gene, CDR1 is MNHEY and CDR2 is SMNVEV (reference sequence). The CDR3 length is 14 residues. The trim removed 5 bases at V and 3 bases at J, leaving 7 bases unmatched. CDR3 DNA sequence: TGTGCCAGCAGTCCCCTCGACAGGGTCTACGAGCAGTACTTC. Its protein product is CASSPLDRVYEQYF.

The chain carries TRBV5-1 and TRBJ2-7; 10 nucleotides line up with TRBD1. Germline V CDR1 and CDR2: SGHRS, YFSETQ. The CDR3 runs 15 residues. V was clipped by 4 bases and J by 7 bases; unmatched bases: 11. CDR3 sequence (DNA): TGCGCCAGCAGCCAAACCGGGACAGGGGCAGCGGAGCAGTACTTC. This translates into CASSQTGTGAAEQYF.

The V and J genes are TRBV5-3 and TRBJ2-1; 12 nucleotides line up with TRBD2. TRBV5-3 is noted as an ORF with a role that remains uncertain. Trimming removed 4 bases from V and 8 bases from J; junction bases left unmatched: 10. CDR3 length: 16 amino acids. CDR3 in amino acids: CARSTRGLAGNHEQFF. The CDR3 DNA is TGTGCCAGAAGCACCCGAGGACTAGCGGGAAACCATGAGCAGTTCTTC.

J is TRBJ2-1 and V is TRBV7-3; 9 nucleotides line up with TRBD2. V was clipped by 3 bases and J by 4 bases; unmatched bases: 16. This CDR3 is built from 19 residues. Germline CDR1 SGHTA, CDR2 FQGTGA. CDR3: CASSFLAGEVDGSYNEQFF. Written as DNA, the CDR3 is TGTGCCAGCAGCTTTTTAGCGGGAGAGGTAGACGGGTCATACAATGAGCAGTTCTTC.

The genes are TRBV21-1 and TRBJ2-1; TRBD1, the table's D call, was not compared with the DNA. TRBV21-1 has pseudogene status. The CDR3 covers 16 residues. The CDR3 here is CASSRKFRGLPHEQFF. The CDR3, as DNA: TGTGCCAGCAGCAGAAAATTCAGGGGGCTGCCACATGAGCAGTTCTTC.

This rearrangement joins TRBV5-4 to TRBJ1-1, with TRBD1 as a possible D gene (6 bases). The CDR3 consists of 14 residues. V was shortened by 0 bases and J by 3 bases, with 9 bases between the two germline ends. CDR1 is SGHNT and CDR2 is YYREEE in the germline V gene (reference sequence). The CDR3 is CASSLGSGDTEAFF. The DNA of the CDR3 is TGTGCCAGCAGCTTGGGGTCAGGGGACACTGAAGCTTTCTTT.

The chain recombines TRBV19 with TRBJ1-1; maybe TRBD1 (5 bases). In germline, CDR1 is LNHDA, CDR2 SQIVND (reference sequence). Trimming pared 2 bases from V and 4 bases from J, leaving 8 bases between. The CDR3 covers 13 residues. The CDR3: CASSIQGSTEAFF. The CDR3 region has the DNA TGTGCCAGTAGTATACAGGGTTCCACTGAAGCTTTCTTT. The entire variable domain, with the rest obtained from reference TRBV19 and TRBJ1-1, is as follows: DGGITQSPKYLFRKEGQNVTLSCEQNLNHDAMYWYRQDPGQGLRLIYYSQIVNDFQKGDIAEGYSVSREKKESFPLTVTSAQKNPTAFYLCASSIQGSTEAFFGQGTRLTVV.

The CDR3 loop reads CASSDETRTGDYGYTF. The CDR3 region has the DNA TGTGCCAGCAGTGACGAAACAAGGACAGGAGACTATGGCTACACCTTC. The chain recombines TRBV6-1 with TRBJ1-2, with TRBD1 matching over 7 bases. The junction had 10 bases not matched to a gene; V was cut back by 3 bases and J by 3 bases. The V gene's germline CDR1 is MNHNS and CDR2 SASEGT. The CDR3 has 16 amino acids.

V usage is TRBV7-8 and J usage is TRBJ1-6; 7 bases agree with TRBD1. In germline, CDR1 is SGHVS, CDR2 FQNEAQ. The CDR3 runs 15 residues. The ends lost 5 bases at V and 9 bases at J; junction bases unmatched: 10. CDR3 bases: TGTGCCAGCAGCCCGAAATTGACAGGGAGTTCACCCCTCCACTTT. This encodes CASSPKLTGSSPLHF.

The CDR3 coding sequence is TGTGCCAGCAGCCAGGACAGGGTATCTAACATTCAGTACTTC. It specifies CASSQDRVSNIQYF. This chain joins TRBV7-2 and TRBJ2-4, with 8 bases matching TRBD1. The germline CDR1 and CDR2 sequences are SGHTA and FQGNSA. With 5 bases clipped from V and 7 bases from J, the junction kept 7 bases outside the gene matches. CDR3 size: 14 residues.